Listed below are T cell receptor beta chains from one sample, sequenced in a study of a mutant IDH1 vaccine in newly diagnosed glioma. Here immunoSEQ multiplex PCR was the method, and the copy in TCRdb shows in-frame clones only, minus some. The sample comprises tens of thousands of clones, 83% of which are singletons, and around 7% rests with the top ten. The source was PBMCs, collected from a glioma patient treated with radiotherapy, temozolomide or both. These receptors were taken from a woman aged 50 to 60 with glioma. CDR3s include the opening cysteine and the closing phenylalanine or tryptophan.

v_gene,j_gene,CDR3aa
TRBV30,TRBJ2-3,CAWEAGGYTDTQYF
TRBV2,TRBJ1-1,CASSVREEHTEAFF
TRBV2,TRBJ2-3,CASGEIRDTQYF
TRBV6-1,TRBJ1-3,CASSELGQGRWNTIYF
TRBV6-5,TRBJ2-1,CASSYSGVTPSYEQFF
TRBV5-6,TRBJ2-2,CASSRGQTNTGELFF
TRBV4-3,TRBJ1-1,CASSQAPGNTEAFF
TRBV6-6,TRBJ2-3,CASSNRAPTGDTQYF
TRBV5-3,TRBJ1-2,CARSLGGLSGYTF
TRBV29-1,TRBJ2-5,CSGTGGGEETQYF
TRBV28,TRBJ1-2,CASSLLGTGSDYGYTF
TRBV9,TRBJ2-5,CASSVLAGGETQYF
TRBV5-6,TRBJ1-1,CASSRLQGTEAFF
TRBV11-2,TRBJ1-1,CASSPGPNTEAFF
TRBV4-2,TRBJ1-4,CASSQAYQGLELFF
TRBV4-1,TRBJ1-4,CASSQGQGIRGTNEKLFF
TRBV5-6,TRBJ2-4,CASSLAKKGVAKNIQYF
TRBV4-1,TRBJ1-4,CASSQVPRGLGGEKLFF
TRBV12-5,TRBJ1-2,CASGLGPSGGYTF
TRBV6-6,TRBJ1-5,CASSPGGVVGNQPQHF
TRBV10-3,TRBJ1-3,CAISESNSSGNTIYF
TRBV4-2,TRBJ2-2,CASSHGTGDGELFF
TRBV6-6,TRBJ1-5,CASTVTVNQPQHF
TRBV6-4,TRBJ1-1,CASTQSSFGSTEAFF
TRBV7-6,TRBJ1-6,CASSTKPGGESPLHF
TRBV7-2,TRBJ2-7,CASTSQGAVDEQYF
TRBV5-5,TRBJ2-7,CASSPPGGGYLSYEQYF
TRBV11-2,TRBJ1-1,CASSHGVAQAAFF
TRBV6-4,TRBJ2-3,CASSDRGGTDTQYF
TRBV19,TRBJ1-1,CASGAQWDTEAFF
TRBV5-6,TRBJ1-1,CASSSGQAMNTEAFF
TRBV29-1,TRBJ2-3,CSVEGGGGPDTQYF
TRBV5-6,TRBJ2-3,CASSLPLTGLTDTQYF
TRBV29-1,TRBJ1-2,CSVELVGNYGYTF
TRBV5-4,TRBJ2-7,CASSLWADQQYF
TRBV6-5,TRBJ1-1,CASSVGGASNTEAFF
TRBV18,TRBJ1-1,CASSPPYRSEAFF
TRBV29-1,TRBJ1-1,CSVEAPPEAFF
TRBV11-1,TRBJ2-7,CASSLSALRGEQYF
TRBV11-2,TRBJ1-2,CASRQGGMLGYTF
TRBV4-3,TRBJ2-1,CASSHGTVAGGREQFF
TRBV11-2,TRBJ1-2,CASSGDLTGGAAGYTF
TRBV5-4,TRBJ1-3,CASRNKGGNTIYF
TRBV5-6,TRBJ1-2,CASSLQFNYGYTF
TRBV5-1,TRBJ1-1,CASSSAGGTEAFF
TRBV2,TRBJ2-7,CASNAGTGAYEQYF
TRBV5-1,TRBJ2-5,CASSHQTTGLGETQYF
TRBV18,TRBJ2-3,CASSPLGTGLTDTQYF